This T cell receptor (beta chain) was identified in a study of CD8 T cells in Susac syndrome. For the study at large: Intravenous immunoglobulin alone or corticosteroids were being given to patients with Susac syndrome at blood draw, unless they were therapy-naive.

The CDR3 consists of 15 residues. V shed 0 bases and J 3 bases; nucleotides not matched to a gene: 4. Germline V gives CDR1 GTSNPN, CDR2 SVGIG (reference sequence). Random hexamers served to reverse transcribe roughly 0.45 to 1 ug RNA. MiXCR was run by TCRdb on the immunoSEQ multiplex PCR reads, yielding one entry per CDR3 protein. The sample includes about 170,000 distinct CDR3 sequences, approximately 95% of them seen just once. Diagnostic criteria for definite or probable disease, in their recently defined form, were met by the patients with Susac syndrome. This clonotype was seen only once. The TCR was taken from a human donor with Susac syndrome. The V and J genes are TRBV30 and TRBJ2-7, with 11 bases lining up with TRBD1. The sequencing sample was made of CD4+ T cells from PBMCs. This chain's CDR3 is CAWSVKDRGLYEQYF. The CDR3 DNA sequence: TGTGCCTGGAGTGTAAAGGACAGGGGGCTCTACGAGCAGTACTTC.